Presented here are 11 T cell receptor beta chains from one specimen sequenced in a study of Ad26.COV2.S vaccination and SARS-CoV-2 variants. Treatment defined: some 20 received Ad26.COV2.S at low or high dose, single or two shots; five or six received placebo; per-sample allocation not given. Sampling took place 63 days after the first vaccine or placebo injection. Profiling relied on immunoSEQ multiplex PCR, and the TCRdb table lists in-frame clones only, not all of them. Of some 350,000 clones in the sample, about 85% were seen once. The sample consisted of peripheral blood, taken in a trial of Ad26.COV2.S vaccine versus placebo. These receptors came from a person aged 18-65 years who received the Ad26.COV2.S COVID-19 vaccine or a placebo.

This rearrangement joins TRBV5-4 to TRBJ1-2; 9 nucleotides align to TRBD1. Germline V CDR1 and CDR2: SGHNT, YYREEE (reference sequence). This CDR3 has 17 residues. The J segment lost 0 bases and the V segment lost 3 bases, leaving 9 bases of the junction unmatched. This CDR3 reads CASSSGQGPPANYGYTF. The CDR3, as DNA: TGTGCCAGCAGCTCAGGACAGGGGCCGCCTGCTAACTATGGCTACACCTTC.

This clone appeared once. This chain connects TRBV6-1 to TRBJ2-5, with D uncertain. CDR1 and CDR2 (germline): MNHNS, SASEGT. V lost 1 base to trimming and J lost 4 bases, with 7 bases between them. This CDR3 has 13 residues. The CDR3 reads CASSEVYRETQYF. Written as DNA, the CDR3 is TGTGCCAGCAGTGAAGTTTACAGAGAGACCCAGTACTTC.

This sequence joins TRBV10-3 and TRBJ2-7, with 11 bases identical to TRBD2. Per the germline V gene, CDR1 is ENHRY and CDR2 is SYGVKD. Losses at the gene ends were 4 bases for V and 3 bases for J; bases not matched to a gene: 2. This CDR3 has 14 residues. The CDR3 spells CAISAGLAVYEQYF. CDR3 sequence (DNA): TGTGCCATCAGTGCGGGACTAGCGGTCTACGAGCAGTACTTC.

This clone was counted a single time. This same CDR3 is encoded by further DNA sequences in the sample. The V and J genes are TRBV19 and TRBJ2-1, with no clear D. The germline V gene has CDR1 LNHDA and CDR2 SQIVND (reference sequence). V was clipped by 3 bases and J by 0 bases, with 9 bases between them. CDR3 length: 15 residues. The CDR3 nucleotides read TGTGCCAGTAGTATCGGGCCAGGCTCCTACAATGAGCAGTTCTTC. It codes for CASSIGPGSYNEQFF.

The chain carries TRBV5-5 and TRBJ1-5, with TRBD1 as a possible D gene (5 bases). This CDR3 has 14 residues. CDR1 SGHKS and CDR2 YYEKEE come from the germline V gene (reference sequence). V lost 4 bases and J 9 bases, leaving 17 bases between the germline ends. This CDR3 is CASSPTGGERPQHF. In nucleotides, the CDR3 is TGTGCCAGCAGCCCGACCGGGGGAGAAAGGCCCCAGCATTTT.

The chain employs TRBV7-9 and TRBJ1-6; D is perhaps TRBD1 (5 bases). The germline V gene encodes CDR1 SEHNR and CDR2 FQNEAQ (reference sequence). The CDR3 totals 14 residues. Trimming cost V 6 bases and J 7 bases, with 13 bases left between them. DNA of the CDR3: TGTGCCAGCAGGCCAGGGACGGAGAATTCACCCCTCCACTTT. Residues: CASRPGTENSPLHF.

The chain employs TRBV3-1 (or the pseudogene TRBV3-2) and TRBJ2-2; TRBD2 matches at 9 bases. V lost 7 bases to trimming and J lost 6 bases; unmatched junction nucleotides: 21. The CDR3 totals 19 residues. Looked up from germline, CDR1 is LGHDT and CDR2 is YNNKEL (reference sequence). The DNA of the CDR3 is TGTGCCAGCACCCCCAACCTGGCGGGAGGGCTCTGGAGGCCCGGGGAGCTGTTTTTT. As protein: CASTPNLAGGLWRPGELFF.

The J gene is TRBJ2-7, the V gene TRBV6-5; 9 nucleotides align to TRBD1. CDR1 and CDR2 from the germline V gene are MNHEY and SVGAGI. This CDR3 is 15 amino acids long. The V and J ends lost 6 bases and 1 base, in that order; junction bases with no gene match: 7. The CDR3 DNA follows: TGTGCCAGCAGCCCCACAGGGGGCAGTTCCTACGAGCAGTACTTC. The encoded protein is CASSPTGGSSYEQYF.

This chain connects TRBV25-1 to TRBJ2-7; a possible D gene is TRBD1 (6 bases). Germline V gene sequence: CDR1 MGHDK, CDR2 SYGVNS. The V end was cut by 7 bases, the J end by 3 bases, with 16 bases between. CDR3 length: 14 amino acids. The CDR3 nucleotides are TGTGCCAGCATCCGGGACACCAACGTCTACGAGCAGTACTTC. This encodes CASIRDTNVYEQYF.

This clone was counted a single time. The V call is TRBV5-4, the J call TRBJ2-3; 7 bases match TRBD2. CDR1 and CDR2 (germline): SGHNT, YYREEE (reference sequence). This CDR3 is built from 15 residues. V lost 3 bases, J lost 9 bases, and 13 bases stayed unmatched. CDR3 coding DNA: TGTGCCAGCAGCTCCCTATCCAGATCCGGGGGGACGCAGTATTTT. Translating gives CASSSLSRSGGTQYF.

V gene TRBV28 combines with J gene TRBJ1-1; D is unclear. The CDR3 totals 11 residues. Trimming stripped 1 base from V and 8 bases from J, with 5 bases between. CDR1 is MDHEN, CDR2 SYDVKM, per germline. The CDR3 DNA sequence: TGTGCCAGCAGTTTATTACGAGAAGCTTTCTTT. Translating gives CASSLLREAFF.